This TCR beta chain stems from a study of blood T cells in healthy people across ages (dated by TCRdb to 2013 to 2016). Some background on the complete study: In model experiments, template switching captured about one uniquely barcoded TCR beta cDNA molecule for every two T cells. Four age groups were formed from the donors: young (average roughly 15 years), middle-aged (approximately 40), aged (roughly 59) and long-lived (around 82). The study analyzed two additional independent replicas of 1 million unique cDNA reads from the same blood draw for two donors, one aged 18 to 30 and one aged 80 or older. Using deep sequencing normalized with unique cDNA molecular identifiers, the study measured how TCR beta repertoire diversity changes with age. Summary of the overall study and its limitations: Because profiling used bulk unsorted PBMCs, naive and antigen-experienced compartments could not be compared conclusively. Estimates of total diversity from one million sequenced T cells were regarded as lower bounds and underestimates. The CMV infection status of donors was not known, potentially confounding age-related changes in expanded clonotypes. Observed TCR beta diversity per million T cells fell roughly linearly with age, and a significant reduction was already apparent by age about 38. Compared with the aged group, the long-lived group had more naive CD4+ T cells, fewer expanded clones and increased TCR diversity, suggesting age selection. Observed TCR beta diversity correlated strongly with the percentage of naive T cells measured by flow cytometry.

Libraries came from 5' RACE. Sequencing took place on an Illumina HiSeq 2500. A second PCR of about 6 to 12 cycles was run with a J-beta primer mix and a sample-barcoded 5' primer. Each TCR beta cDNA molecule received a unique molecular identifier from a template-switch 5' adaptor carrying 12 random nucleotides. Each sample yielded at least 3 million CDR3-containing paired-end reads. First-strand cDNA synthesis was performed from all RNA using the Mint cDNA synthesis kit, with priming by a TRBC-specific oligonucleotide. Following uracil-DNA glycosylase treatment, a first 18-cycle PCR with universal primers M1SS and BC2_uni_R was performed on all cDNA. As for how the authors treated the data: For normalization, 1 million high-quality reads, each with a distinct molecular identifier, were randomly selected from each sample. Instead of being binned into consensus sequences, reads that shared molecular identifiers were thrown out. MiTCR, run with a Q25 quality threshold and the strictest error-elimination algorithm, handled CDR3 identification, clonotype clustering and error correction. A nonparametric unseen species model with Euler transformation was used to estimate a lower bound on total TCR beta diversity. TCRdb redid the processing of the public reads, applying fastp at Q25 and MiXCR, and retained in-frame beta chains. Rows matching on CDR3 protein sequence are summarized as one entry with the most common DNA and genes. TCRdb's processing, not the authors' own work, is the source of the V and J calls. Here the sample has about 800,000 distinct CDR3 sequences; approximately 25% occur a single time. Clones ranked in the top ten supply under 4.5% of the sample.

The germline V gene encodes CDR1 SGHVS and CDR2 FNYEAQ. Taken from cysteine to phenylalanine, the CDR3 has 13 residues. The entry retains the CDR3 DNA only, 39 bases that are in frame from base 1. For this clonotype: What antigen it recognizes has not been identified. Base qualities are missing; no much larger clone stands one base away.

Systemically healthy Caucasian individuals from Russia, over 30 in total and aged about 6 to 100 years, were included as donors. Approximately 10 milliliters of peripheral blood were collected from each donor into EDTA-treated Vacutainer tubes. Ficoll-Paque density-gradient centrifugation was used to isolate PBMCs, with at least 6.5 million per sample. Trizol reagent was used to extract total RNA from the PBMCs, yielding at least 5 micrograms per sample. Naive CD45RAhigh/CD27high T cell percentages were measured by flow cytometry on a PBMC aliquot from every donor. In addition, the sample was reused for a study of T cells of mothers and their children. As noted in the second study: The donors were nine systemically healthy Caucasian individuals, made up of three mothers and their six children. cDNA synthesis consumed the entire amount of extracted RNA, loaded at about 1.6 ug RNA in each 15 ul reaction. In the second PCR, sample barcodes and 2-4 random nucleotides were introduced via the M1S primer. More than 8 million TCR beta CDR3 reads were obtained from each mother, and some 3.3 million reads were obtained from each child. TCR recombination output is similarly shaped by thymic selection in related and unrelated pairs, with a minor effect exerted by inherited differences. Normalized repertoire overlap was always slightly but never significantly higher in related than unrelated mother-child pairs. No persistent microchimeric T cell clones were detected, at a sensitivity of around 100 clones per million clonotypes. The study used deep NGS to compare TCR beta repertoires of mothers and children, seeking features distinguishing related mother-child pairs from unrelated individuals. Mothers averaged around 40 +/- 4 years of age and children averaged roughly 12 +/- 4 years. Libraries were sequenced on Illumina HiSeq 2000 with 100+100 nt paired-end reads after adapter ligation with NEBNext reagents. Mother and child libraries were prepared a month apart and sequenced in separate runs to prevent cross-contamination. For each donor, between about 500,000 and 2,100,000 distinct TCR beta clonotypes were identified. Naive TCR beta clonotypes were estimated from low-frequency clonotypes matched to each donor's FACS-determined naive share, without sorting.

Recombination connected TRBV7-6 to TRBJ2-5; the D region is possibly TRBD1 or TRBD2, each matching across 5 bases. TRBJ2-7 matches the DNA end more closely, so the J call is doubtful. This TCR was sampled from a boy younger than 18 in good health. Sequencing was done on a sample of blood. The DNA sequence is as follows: TGTGCCAGCAGCAGGGACGGTACCTACGAGCAGTACTTC. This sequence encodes CASSRDGTYEQYF.